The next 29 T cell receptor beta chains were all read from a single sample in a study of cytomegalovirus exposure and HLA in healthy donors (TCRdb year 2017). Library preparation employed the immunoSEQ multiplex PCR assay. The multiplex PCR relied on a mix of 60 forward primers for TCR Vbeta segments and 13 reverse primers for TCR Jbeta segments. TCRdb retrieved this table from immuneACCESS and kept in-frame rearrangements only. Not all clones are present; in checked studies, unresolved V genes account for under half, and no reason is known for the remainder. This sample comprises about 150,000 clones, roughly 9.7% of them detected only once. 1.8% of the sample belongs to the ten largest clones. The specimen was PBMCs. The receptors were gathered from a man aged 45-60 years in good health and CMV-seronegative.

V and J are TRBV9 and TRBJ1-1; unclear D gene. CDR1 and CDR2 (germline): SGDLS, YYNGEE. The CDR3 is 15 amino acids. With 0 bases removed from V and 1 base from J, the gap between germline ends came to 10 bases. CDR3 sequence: CASSVVFGANTEAFF. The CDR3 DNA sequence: TGTGCCAGCAGCGTAGTGTTTGGAGCGAACACTGAAGCTTTCTTT.

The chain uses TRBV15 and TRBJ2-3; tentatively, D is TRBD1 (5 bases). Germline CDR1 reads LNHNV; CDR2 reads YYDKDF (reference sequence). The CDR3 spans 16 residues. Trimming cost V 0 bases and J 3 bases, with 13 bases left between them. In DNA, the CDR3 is TGTGCCACCAGCAGAGAGTGGGGCAGGGCGACAGATACGCAGTATTTT. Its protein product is CATSREWGRATDTQYF.

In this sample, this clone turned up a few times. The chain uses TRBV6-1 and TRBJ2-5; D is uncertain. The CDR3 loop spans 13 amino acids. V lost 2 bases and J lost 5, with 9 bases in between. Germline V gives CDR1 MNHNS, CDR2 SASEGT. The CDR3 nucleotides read TGTGCCAGCAGTGAAATGAGGCCGGAGACCCAGTACTTC. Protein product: CASSEMRPETQYF.

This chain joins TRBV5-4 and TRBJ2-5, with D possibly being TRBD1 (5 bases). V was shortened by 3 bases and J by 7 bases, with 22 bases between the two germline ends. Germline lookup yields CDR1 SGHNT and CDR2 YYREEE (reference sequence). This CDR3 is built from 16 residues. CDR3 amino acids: CASSSVGELSLGTQYF. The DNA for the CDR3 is TGTGCCAGCAGCTCTGTAGGGGAACTCTCCCTTGGGACCCAGTACTTC.

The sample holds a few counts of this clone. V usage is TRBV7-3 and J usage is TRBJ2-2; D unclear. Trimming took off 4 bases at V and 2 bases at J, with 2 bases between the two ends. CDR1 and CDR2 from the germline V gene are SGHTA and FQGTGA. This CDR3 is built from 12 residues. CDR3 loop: CASSSNTGELFF. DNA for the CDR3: TGTGCCAGCAGCTCAAACACCGGGGAGCTGTTTTTT.

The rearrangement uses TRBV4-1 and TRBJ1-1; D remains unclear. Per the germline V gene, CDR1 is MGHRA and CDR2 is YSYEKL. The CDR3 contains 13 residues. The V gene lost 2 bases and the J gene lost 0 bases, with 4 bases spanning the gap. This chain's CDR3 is CASSQTVNTEAFF. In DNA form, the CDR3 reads TGCGCCAGCAGCCAAACAGTGAACACTGAAGCTTTCTTT.

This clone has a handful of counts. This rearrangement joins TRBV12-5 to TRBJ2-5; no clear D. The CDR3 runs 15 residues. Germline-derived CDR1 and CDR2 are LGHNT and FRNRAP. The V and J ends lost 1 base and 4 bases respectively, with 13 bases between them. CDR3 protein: CASGLGQSNGETQYF. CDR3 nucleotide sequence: TGTGCTAGTGGTTTGGGACAATCGAACGGAGAGACCCAGTACTTC.

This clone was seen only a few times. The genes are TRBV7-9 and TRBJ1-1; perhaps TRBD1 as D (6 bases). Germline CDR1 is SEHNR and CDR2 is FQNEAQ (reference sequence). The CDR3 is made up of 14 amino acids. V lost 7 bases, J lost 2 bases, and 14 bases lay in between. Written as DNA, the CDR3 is TGTGCCAGCAACACGGACAGAGCCAACACTGAAGCTTTCTTT. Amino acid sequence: CASNTDRANTEAFF.

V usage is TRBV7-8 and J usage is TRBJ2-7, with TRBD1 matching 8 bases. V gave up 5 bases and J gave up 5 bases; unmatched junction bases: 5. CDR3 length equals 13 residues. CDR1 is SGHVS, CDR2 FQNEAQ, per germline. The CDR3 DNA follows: TGTGCCAGCAGCAGATCAGGGGGCCACGAGCAGTACTTC. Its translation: CASSRSGGHEQYF.

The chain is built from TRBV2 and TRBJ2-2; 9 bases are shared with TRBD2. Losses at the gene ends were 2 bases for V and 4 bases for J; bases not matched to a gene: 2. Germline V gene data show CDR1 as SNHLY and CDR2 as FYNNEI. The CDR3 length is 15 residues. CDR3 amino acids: CASSEWRGGTGELFF. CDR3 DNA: TGTGCCAGCAGTGAATGGCGGGGGGGCACCGGGGAGCTGTTTTTT. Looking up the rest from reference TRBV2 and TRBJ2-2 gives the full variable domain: EPEVTQTPSHQVTQMGQEVILRCVPISNHLYFYWYRQILGQKVEFLVSFYNNEISEKSEIFDDQFSVERPDGSNFTLKIRSTKLEDSAMYFCASSEWRGGTGELFFGEGSRLTVL.

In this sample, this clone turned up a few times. In DNA, the CDR3 is TGCGCCAGCAGCTTGGTATCAGGGGTGAACACTGAAGCTTTCTTT. It yields the protein CASSLVSGVNTEAFF. This chain uses TRBV5-1 with TRBJ1-1; tentative D call: TRBD1 (6 bases). The length of the CDR3 is 15 residues. V shed 0 bases and J shed 0 bases, with 9 bases lying between them. CDR1 and CDR2 (germline): SGHRS, YFSETQ. The full variable domain, in which reference TRBV5-1 and TRBJ1-1 provide the parts outside the CDR3, is KAGVTQTPRYLIKTRGQQVTLSCSPISGHRSVSWYQQTPGQGLQFLFEYFSETQRNKGNFPGRFSGRQFSNSRSEMNVSTLELGDSALYLCASSLVSGVNTEAFFGQGTRLTVV.

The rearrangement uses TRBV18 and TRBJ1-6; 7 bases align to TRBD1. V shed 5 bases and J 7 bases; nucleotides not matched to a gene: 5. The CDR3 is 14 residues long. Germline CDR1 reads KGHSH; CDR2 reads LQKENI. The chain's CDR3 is CASSVWDRNSPLHF. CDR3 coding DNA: TGTGCCAGCTCAGTTTGGGACAGAAATTCACCCCTCCACTTT.

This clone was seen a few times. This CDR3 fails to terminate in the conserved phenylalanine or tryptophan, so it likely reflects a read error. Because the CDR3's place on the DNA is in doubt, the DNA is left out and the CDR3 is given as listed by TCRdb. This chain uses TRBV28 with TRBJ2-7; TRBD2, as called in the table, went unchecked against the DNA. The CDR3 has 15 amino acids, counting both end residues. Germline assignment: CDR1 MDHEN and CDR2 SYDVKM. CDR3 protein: CASTVRTSGPYEKYL.

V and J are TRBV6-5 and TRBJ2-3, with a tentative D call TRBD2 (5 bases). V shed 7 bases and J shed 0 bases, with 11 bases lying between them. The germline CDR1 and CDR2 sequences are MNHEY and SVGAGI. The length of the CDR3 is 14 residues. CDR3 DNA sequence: TGTGCCAGCAAGGCGGGCCTCAGCACAGATACGCAGTATTTT. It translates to CASKAGLSTDTQYF.

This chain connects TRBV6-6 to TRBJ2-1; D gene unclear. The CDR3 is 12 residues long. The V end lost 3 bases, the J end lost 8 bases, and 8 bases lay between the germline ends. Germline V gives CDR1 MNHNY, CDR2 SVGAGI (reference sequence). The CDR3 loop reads CASSYIRDEQFF. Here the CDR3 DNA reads TGTGCCAGCAGTTATATTCGGGATGAGCAGTTCTTC.

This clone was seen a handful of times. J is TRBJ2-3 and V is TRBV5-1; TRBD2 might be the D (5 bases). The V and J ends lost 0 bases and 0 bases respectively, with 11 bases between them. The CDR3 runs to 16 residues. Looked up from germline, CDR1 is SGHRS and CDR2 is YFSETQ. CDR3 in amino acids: CASSLGRGSSTDTQYF. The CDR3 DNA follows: TGCGCCAGCAGCTTGGGAAGAGGGTCGAGCACAGATACGCAGTATTTT.

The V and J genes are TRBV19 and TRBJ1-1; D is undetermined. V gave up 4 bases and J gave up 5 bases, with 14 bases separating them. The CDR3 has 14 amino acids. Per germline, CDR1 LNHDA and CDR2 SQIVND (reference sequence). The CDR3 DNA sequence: TGTGCCAGTAGTAGTGGGTTTCGGGAAACTGAAGCTTTCTTT. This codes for CASSSGFRETEAFF.

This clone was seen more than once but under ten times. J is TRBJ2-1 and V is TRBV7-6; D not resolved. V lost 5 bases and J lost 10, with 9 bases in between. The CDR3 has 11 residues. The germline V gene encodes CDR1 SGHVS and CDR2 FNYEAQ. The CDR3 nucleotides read TGTGCCAGCAGCCCGAGCGACGAGCAGTTCTTC. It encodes CASSPSDEQFF.

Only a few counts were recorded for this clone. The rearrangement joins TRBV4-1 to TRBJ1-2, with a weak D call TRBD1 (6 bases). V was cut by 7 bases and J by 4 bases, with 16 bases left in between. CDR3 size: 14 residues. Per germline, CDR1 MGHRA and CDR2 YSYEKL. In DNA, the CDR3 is TGCGCCAGCAACGAGCTGGACAGATCCTATGGCTACACCTTC. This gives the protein CASNELDRSYGYTF.

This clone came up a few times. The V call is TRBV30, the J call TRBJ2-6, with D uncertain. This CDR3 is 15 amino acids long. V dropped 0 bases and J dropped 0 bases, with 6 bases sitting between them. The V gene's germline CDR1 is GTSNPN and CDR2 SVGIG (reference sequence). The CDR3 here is CAWSVPYSGANVLTF. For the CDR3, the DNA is TGTGCCTGGAGTGTACCCTACTCTGGGGCCAACGTCCTGACTTTC.

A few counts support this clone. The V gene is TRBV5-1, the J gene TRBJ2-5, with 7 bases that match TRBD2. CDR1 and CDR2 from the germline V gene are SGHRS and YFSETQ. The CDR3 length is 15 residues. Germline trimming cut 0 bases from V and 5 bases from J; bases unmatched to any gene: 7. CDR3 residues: CASSLVPGGSETQYF. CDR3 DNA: TGCGCCAGCAGCTTGGTGCCGGGAGGTTCGGAGACCCAGTACTTC.

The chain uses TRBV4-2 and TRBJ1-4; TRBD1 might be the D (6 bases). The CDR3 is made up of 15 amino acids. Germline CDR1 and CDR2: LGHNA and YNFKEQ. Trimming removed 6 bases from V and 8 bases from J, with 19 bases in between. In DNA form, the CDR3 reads TGTGCCAGCAGTCCGACCGGGGGGGCGGCGGAAAAACTGTTTTTT. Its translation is CASSPTGGAAEKLFF.

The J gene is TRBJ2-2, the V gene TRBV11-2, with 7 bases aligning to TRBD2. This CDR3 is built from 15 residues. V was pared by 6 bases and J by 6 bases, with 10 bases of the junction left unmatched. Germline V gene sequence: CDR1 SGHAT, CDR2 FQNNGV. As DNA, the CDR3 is TGTGCCAGCAGATGGGGAGGGAGAGGTTCCGGGGAGCTGTTTTTT. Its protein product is CASRWGGRGSGELFF.

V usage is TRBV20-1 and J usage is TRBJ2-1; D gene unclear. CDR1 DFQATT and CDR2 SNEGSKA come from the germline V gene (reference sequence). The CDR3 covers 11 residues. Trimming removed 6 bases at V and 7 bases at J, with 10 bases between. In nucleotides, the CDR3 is TGCAGTGCCCCCAGGTTGAATGAGCAGTTCTTC. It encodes CSAPRLNEQFF.

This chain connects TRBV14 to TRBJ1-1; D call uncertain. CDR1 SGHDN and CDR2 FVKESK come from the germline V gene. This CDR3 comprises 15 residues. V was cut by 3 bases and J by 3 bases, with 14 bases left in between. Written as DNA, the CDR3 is TGTGCCAGCAGCCAGTTAGCCGGGGTCGACACTGAAGCTTTCTTT. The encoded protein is CASSQLAGVDTEAFF.

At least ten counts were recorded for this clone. This CDR3 reads CAWSSEGQGQPQHF. CDR3 coding DNA: TGTGCCTGGTCCAGCGAAGGGCAGGGTCAGCCCCAGCATTTT. The rearrangement uses TRBV30 and TRBJ1-5; D perhaps matches TRBD1 (5 bases). The CDR3 is made up of 14 amino acids. Trimming pared 5 bases from V and 6 bases from J, leaving 17 bases between. Germline-derived CDR1 and CDR2 are GTSNPN and SVGIG (reference sequence).

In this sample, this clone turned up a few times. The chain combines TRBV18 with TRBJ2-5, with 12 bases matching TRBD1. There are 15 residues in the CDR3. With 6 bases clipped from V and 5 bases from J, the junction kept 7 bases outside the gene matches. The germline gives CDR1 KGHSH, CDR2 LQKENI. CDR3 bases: TGTGCCAGCTCCTGGGGGACAGGGGGCGATGAGACCCAGTACTTC. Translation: CASSWGTGGDETQYF.

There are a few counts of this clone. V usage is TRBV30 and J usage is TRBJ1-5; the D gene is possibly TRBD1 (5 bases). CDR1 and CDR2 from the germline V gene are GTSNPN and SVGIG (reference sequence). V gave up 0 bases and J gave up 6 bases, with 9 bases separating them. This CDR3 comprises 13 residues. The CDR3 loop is CAWSVGASQPQHF. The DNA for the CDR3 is TGTGCCTGGAGTGTTGGGGCGAGTCAGCCCCAGCATTTT.

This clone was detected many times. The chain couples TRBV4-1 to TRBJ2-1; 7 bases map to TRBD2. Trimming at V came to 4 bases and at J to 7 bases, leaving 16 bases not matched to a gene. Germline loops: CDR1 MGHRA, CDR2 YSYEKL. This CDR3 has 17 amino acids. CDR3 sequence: CASSPPVGEAGSNEQFF. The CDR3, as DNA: TGCGCCAGCAGCCCCCCCGTGGGGGAAGCGGGGAGTAATGAGCAGTTCTTC.